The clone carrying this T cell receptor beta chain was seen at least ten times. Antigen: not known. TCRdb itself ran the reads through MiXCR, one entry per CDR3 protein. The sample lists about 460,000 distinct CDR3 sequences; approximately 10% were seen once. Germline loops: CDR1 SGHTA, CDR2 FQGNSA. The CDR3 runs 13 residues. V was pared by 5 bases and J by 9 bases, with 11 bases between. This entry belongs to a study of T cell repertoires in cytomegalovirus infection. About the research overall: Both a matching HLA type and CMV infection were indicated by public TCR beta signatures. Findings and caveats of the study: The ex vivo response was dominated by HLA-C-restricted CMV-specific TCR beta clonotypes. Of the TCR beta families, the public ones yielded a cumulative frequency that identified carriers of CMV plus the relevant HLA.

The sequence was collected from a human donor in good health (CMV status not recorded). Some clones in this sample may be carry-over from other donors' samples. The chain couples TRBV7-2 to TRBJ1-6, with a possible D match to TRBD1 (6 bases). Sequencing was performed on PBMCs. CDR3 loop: CASSAQGGSPLHF. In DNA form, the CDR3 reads TGTGCCAGCAGCGCACAGGGAGGTTCACCCCTCCACTTT.